Listed here are 27 T cell receptor beta chains from one sample, sequenced in a study of cytomegalovirus exposure and HLA in healthy donors. Primers included in the PCR were 60 Vbeta and 13 Jbeta primers. Method: immunoSEQ multiplex PCR; TCRdb's copy keeps in-frame clones and lacks some. The clone table shows some 64,000 clones, with the ten largest holding about 1.8%. Sequencing was done on a sample of PBMCs. The receptors shown here come from a woman aged 25-40 years in good health and CMV-seronegative.

This chain joins TRBV29-1 and TRBJ1-2; no definite D call. The CDR3 has 15 residues. Germline-derived CDR1 and CDR2 are SQVTM and ANQGSEA. V was trimmed by 0 bases and J by 4 bases, leaving 15 bases between them. The CDR3 DNA is TGCAGCGTTGAAGATCTAGTCGGAAGGCTCTATGGCTACACCTTC. This sequence encodes CSVEDLVGRLYGYTF.

This chain links TRBV5-4 with TRBJ1-1, with TRBD1 matching over 7 bases. Germline CDR1 and CDR2: SGHNT and YYREEE (reference sequence). V trimming: 7 bases; J trimming: 10 bases; junction bases outside the gene matches: 16. This CDR3 is built from 14 residues. The CDR3 loop is CASQPGQFSNRAFF. The CDR3 region has the DNA TGTGCCAGCCAGCCGGGACAGTTCAGTAATAGAGCTTTCTTT.

This rearrangement joins TRBV19 to TRBJ1-1, with 7 bases lining up with TRBD1. Unmatched junction bases numbered 7, after V lost 7 bases and J lost 5 bases. The CDR3 consists of 13 residues. Per the germline V gene, CDR1 is LNHDA and CDR2 is SQIVND (reference sequence). CDR3: CASKGQMGTEAFF. CDR3 bases: TGTGCCAGTAAGGGACAGATGGGAACTGAAGCTTTCTTT. Combining the CDR3 with reference TRBV19 and TRBJ1-1 gives the whole variable domain DGGITQSPKYLFRKEGQNVTLSCEQNLNHDAMYWYRQDPGQGLRLIYYSQIVNDFQKGDIAEGYSVSREKKESFPLTVTSAQKNPTAFYLCASKGQMGTEAFFGQGTRLTVV.

This chain joins TRBV2 and TRBJ2-1, with 9 bases identical to TRBD2. The CDR3 covers 14 residues. Germline-derived CDR1 and CDR2 are SNHLY and FYNNEI. V was clipped by 7 bases and J by 9 bases; unmatched bases: 10. The CDR3 DNA reads TGTGCCAGCACTCGGGAATTTAGCGGGAGTGAGCAGTTCTTC. It translates to CASTREFSGSEQFF. The full variable domain, with the rest looked up from reference TRBV2 and TRBJ2-1, is EPEVTQTPSHQVTQMGQEVILRCVPISNHLYFYWYRQILGQKVEFLVSFYNNEISEKSEIFDDQFSVERPDGSNFTLKIRSTKLEDSAMYFCASTREFSGSEQFFGPGTRLTVL.

The rearrangement links TRBV6-5 to TRBJ2-3, with 9 bases fitting TRBD1. Germline CDR1 MNHEY, CDR2 SVGAGI. This CDR3 contains 15 residues. The V segment lost 6 bases and the J segment 4 bases; nucleotides outside the gene matches: 8. Here the CDR3 DNA reads TGTGCCAGCAGGCAGCCGACAGGGGGGGCAGATACGCAGTATTTT. Amino acids: CASRQPTGGADTQYF.

As for this clone: Relative to the germline gene, one junction end is altered; a read error may explain this. V usage is TRBV9 and J usage is TRBJ2-2; 8 positions match TRBD1. The germline gives CDR1 SGDLS, CDR2 YYNGEE. The CDR3 is 14 amino acids. CDR3 protein: CASSPGGTGDFAVF. The CDR3 DNA follows: TGTGCCAGCAGCCCTGGGGGGACAGGAGACTTCGCGGTTTTT.

The chain combines TRBV29-1 with TRBJ2-7; D remains unclear. This CDR3 region has 14 residues. V dropped 6 bases and J dropped 6 bases, with 21 bases sitting between them. Germline assignment: CDR1 SQVTM and CDR2 ANQGSEA. The CDR3 DNA is TGCAGCGTAGAGGAGAATCAAGGATTACGCGAGCAGTACTTC. Translated, it gives CSVEENQGLREQYF.

The chain combines TRBV29-1 with TRBJ1-2; no reliable D call. The CDR3 extends over 9 amino acids. Trimming stripped 6 bases from V and 11 bases from J, with 10 bases between. CDR1 SQVTM and CDR2 ANQGSEA come from the germline V gene. The CDR3: CSVGDTYTF. DNA of the CDR3: TGCAGCGTCGGCGACACGTACACCTTC.

The chain combines TRBV28 with TRBJ1-2; TRBD1 might be the D (5 bases). The CDR3 has 15 residues. Germline CDR1 MDHEN, CDR2 SYDVKM. Between the trimmed V and J ends, which lost 4 bases and 7 bases, there was a span of 19 bases. This CDR3 reads CASSWGQYGGVGYTF. For the CDR3, the DNA is TGTGCCAGCAGTTGGGGCCAGTATGGAGGGGTTGGCTACACCTTC.

As for this clone: A read error may produce the germline difference seen at one junction end. This rearrangement joins TRBV2 to TRBJ1-3; D is unclear. CDR1 and CDR2 (germline): SNHLY, FYNNEI. The CDR3 runs to 14 residues. CDR3 coding DNA: TGTGCCAGCAGTCTGACGGACTCTGGAAACAACATATATTTT. Its protein is CASSLTDSGNNIYF.

The rearrangement joins TRBV28 to TRBJ2-5; tentative D call: TRBD1 (7 bases). With 3 bases removed from V and 5 bases from J, the gap between germline ends came to 16 bases. CDR1 is MDHEN and CDR2 is SYDVKM in the germline V gene. The CDR3 has 15 amino acids. The CDR3 region has the DNA TGTGCCAGCAGTTTTGGAGGGGGCCATACGGAGACCCAGTACTTC. It translates to CASSFGGGHTETQYF.

This chain connects TRBV4-3 to TRBJ1-1, with 9 nucleotides matching TRBD1. CDR3 length equals 14 residues. Germline values: CDR1 LGHNA, CDR2 YSLEER. The trim removed 4 bases at V and 4 bases at J, leaving 4 bases unmatched. The CDR3 loop is CASSRGQGSTEAFF. CDR3 bases: TGCGCCAGCAGCCGGGGACAGGGCAGCACTGAAGCTTTCTTT.

The chain uses TRBV28 and TRBJ2-7; 7 bases align to TRBD1. In germline, CDR1 is MDHEN, CDR2 SYDVKM. Trimming at V came to 3 bases and at J to 3 bases, leaving 5 bases not matched to a gene. This CDR3 contains 14 residues. In DNA, the CDR3 is TGTGCCAGCAGTTTGCGGCAGGGGGACTACGAGCAGTACTTC. Protein: CASSLRQGDYEQYF.

This chain links TRBV28 with TRBJ2-5; D is unclear. CDR1 is MDHEN, CDR2 SYDVKM, per germline. The CDR3 spans 11 residues. Between the trimmed V and J ends, which lost 1 base and 7 bases, there was a span of 4 bases. The CDR3 loop reads CASSLSGTQYF. The CDR3 DNA reads as TGTGCCAGCAGTTTATCCGGGACCCAGTACTTC.

The rearrangement uses TRBV27 and TRBJ1-2; possibly TRBD1 for D (5 bases). Trimming removed 2 bases from V and 3 bases from J, with 7 bases in between. The CDR3 contains 13 residues. CDR1 and CDR2 from the germline V gene are MNHEY and SMNVEV (reference sequence). CDR3 amino acids: CASSLRQHYGYTF. CDR3 bases: TGTGCCAGCAGTTTACGACAGCACTATGGCTACACCTTC.

The chain is built from TRBV7-2 and TRBJ1-4; the match to TRBD1 covers 11 bases. The germline V gene has CDR1 SGHTA and CDR2 FQGNSA. The trim removed 1 base at V and 10 bases at J, leaving 5 bases unmatched. This CDR3 contains 15 residues. CDR3 sequence: CASSLGTGGQGKLFF. CDR3 DNA: TGTGCCAGCAGCTTAGGGACAGGGGGCCAGGGAAAACTGTTTTTT. Full variable domain (outside the CDR3, taken from reference TRBV7-2 and TRBJ1-4): GAGVSQSPSNKVTEKGKDVELRCDPISGHTALYWYRQSLGQGLEFLIYFQGNSAPDKSGLPSDRFSAERTGGSVSTLTIQRTQQEDSAVYLCASSLGTGGQGKLFFGSGTQLSVL.

The CDR3 coding sequence is TGTGCCAGCTCACCCCTCGGCAGCGCTGGCTACGAGCAGTACTTC. Amino acids: CASSPLGSAGYEQYF. The rearrangement joins TRBV18 to TRBJ2-7; D is unresolved. V gave up 3 bases and J gave up 3 bases, with 15 bases separating them. The length of the CDR3 is 15 residues. Germline V CDR1 and CDR2: KGHSH, LQKENI. Together with reference TRBV18 and TRBJ2-7, the CDR3 gives the full variable domain: NAGVMQNPRHLVRRRGQEARLRCSPMKGHSHVYWYRQLPEEGLKFMVYLQKENIIDESGMPKERFSAEFPKEGPSILRIQQVVRGDSAAYFCASSPLGSAGYEQYFGPGTRLTVT.

The chain is built from TRBV30 and TRBJ1-2; D uncertain. Trimming cost V 0 bases and J 2 bases, with 19 bases left between them. The CDR3 is made up of 17 amino acids. Per germline, CDR1 GTSNPN and CDR2 SVGIG (reference sequence). For the CDR3, the DNA is TGTGCCTGGAGTGTACGGAAAGGTCCCGGGTTCAACTATGGCTACACCTTC. Its translation is CAWSVRKGPGFNYGYTF.

The chain uses TRBV6-5 and TRBJ2-7; D is perhaps TRBD2 (5 bases). CDR3 length: 14 residues. Between the trimmed V and J ends, which lost 2 bases and 5 bases, there was a span of 13 bases. Germline CDR1 is MNHEY and CDR2 is SVGAGI. The CDR3, as DNA: TGTGCCAGCAGTTACGCACCCGGGGTTGACGAGCAGTACTTC. Protein product: CASSYAPGVDEQYF.

The J gene is TRBJ2-5, the V gene TRBV7-6, with 9 bases fitting TRBD2. Germline V gives CDR1 SGHVS, CDR2 FNYEAQ. This CDR3 comprises 14 residues. V lost 3 bases and J lost 3; bases outside the gene matches: 2. As DNA, the CDR3 is TGTGCCAGCAGCTTTTCTAGCGGGGAAGAGACCCAGTACTTC. Encoded protein: CASSFSSGEETQYF.

The rearrangement links TRBV6-6 to TRBJ1-5; 7 nucleotides line up with TRBD1. With V trimmed by 5 bases and J by 5 bases, 6 bases remained unmatched. The length of the CDR3 is 14 residues. The germline V gene encodes CDR1 MNHNY and CDR2 SVGAGI (reference sequence). The CDR3 nucleotides are TGTGCCAGCAGTCAGACAGGGAAACATCAGCCCCAGCATTTT. Translation: CASSQTGKHQPQHF.

J is TRBJ2-3 and V is TRBV5-1; D ambiguous. Germline CDR1 reads SGHRS; CDR2 reads YFSETQ. Trimming stripped 0 bases from V and 3 bases from J, with 2 bases between. CDR3 size: 12 residues. The DNA for the CDR3 is TGCGCCAGCAGCTTGGCAACAGATACGCAGTATTTT. Translation gives CASSLATDTQYF.

The chain has TRBV7-8 and TRBJ2-1, with D possibly matching TRBD1 (5 bases). The germline V gene has CDR1 SGHVS and CDR2 FQNEAQ. The CDR3 is 12 residues long. V lost 4 bases and J lost 11, with 12 bases in between. The chain's CDR3 is CASSYPQGKQFF. CDR3 DNA sequence: TGTGCCAGCAGCTATCCGCAGGGTAAGCAGTTCTTC.

This chain joins TRBV5-6 and TRBJ2-1; D remains ambiguous. The CDR3 is 16 amino acids. CDR1 is SGHDT and CDR2 is YYEEEE in the germline V gene. V shed 0 bases and J shed 1 base, with 11 bases lying between them. CDR3 region: CASSLDRGRSYNEQFF. CDR3 in DNA: TGTGCCAGCAGCTTGGATCGTGGCAGGTCCTACAATGAGCAGTTCTTC.

This chain joins TRBV6-5 and TRBJ1-2; unclear D gene. V lost 3 bases and J 6 bases, leaving 14 bases between the germline ends. CDR3 length: 14 amino acids. CDR1 is MNHEY, CDR2 SVGAGI, per germline. CDR3 nucleotide sequence: TGTGCCAGCAGTTATGAGGGCGTTCGGGATGGCTACACCTTC. As protein: CASSYEGVRDGYTF.

The chain employs TRBV7-9 and TRBJ1-2, with TRBD1 matching 8 bases. Germline V gives CDR1 SEHNR, CDR2 FQNEAQ (reference sequence). This CDR3 has 14 amino acids. Trimming cost V 5 bases and J 4 bases; bases outside gene matches: 6. CDR3: CASSSGTGLYGYTF. As DNA, the CDR3 is TGTGCCAGCAGCAGCGGGACAGGCCTCTATGGCTACACCTTC.

The chain links TRBV28 to TRBJ2-7, with 7 bases matching TRBD2. CDR3 length: 13 amino acids. Per germline, CDR1 MDHEN and CDR2 SYDVKM. The ends lost 10 bases at V and 2 bases at J; junction bases unmatched: 8. The CDR3 nucleotides read TGTGCCACCCTCAATGGGGGGGCCTACGAGCAGTACTTC. This encodes CATLNGGAYEQYF.